This TCR beta chain was sequenced during a study of cytotoxic CD8 clonotypes in ibrutinib-treated CLL. Background on the study: Patient counts were 11 relapsed/refractory, more than 14 treatment-naive and 17 to 18 IGHV unmutated. There were, on average, about 240,000 productive templates and approximately 94,000 productive rearrangements per sample. Results showed approximately 25 partial and 2 complete responses; following median approximately 69 months, around 14 remained remitted, roughly twelve advanced.

The CDR3 has 11 amino acids. V was shortened by 5 bases and J by 4 bases, with 6 bases between the two germline ends. From germline, CDR1 is SEHNR and CDR2 FQNEAQ (reference sequence). TCRdb's table, derived via immunoSEQ multiplex PCR, lists solely in-frame clones and lacks some. The sample lists roughly 20,000 clones; over 65% were seen once. This clone was seen only a few times. Other DNA sequences in this sample translate to the same CDR3. The chain recombines TRBV7-9 with TRBJ2-7; D uncertain. The source of this sequence is a human donor with chronic lymphocytic leukemia. This specimen was PBMCs, taken before ibrutinib treatment. The CDR3 sequence: CASSGTYEQYF. CDR3 DNA: TGTGCCAGCAGCGGAACTTACGAGCAGTACTTC.